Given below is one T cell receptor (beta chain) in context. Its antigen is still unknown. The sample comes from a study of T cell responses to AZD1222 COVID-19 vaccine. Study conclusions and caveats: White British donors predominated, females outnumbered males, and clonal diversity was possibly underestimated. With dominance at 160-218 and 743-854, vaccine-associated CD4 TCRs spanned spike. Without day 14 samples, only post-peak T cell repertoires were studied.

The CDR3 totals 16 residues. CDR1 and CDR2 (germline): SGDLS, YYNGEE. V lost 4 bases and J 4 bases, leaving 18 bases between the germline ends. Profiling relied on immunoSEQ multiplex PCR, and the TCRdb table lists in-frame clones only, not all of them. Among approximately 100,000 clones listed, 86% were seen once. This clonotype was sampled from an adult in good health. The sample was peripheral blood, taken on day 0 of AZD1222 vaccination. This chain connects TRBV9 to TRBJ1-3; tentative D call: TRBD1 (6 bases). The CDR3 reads CASSPPGGPFGNTIYF. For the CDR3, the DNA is TGTGCCAGCAGCCCACCGGGGGGCCCCTTCGGAAACACCATATATTTT.